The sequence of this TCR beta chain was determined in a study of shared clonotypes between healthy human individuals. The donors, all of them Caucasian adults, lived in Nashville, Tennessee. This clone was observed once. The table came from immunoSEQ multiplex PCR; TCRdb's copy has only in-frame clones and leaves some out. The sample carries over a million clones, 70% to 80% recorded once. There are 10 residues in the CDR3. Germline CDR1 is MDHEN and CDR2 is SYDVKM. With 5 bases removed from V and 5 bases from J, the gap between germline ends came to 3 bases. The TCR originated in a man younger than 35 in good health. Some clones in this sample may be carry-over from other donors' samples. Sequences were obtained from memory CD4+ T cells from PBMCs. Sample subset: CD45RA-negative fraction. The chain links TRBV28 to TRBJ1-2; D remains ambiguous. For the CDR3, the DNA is TGTGCCAGCAGTCCGTATGGCTACACCTTC. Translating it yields CASSPYGYTF.